The following is a T cell receptor (beta chain) sequence with its context. Its antigen is unidentified. A much larger clone sits a single nucleotide away, making a read error possible. Germline CDR1 is LNHNV and CDR2 is YYDKDF (reference sequence). CDR3 length: 15 amino acids. The data were taken from a study of blood T cells in healthy people across ages. Overall study findings and caveats: Naive T cell percentage by flow cytometry tracked strongly with beta diversity. CMV status of donors was not determined, possibly confounding expanded clonotype changes.

A second PCR, run for about 6 to 11 cycles, used a sample-barcoded 5' primer plus a J-beta primer mix. TCRdb recomputed calls from the 5' RACE reads with MiXCR, one row per CDR3 protein. The sample includes about 930,000 distinct CDR3 sequences, about 27% seen only once; the top ten take roughly a tenth. A further study also used this sample, focusing on T cells of mothers and their children. That report adds: Similar thymic selection effects on TCR recombination output appear in pairs, both related and unrelated.

The receptor was derived from a woman in her thirties or forties in good health. Material for sequencing was blood. V usage is TRBV15 and J usage is TRBJ2-1; 11 nucleotides line up with TRBD2. The end of the DNA aligns better with TRBJ2-7, so the J call may be wrong. The CDR3 spells CATSRDSGGGNEQYF. Written as DNA, the CDR3 is TGTGCCACCAGCAGAGATAGCGGGGGGGGGAATGAGCAGTACTTC.